This record concerns one TCR beta chain sequence. These data come from a study of blood T cell repertoires in COVID-19. Study information: Sites across the United States, Italy and Spain contributed samples from acute and convalescent COVID-19. Sources were T cells, B-cell-depleted T cells, or PBMCs; the material itself was cDNA or gDNA.

In the authors' workflow: It was from reference gene primer amplification that nucleated cell counts were estimated. Data came from immunoSEQ multiplex PCR; TCRdb stores just in-frame clones and leaves some out. V and J calls and clone size are given by that table; D and trimming were obtained from the DNA. The sample gives some 80,000 clones, 78% of which show up once; about 16% is in the top ten. The receptor was isolated from a human donor in a cohort sampled during active COVID-19. Specimen: peripheral blood.

This chain's CDR3 is CASSLTGDNQPQHF. In DNA form, the CDR3 reads TGTGCCAGCAGCCTGACAGGGGACAATCAGCCCCAGCATTTT. This rearrangement joins TRBV21-1 to TRBJ1-5; TRBD1, the table's D call, was not compared with the DNA. TRBV21-1 is a pseudogene segment. The CDR3 is made up of 14 amino acids.